This T cell receptor beta chain was recorded in a study of blood T cells in healthy people across ages. General study points: Long-lived donors had more naive CD4+ cells and higher diversity than aged donors. Researchers judged that diversity estimates from one million T cells fell short of true values.

This clonotype was observed a handful of times. The antigen remains undetermined. It was around 9 milliliters of peripheral blood that were drawn from each donor. The CDR3 is made up of 13 amino acids. The germline V and J ends were trimmed by 3 bases and 2 bases, with 5 bases remaining between them. Germline loops: CDR1 SNHLY, CDR2 FYNNEI. Next came a second PCR, run for about 7 to 12 cycles, which used a sample-barcoded 5' primer along with a J-beta primer mix. TCRdb fed the 5' RACE reads into MiXCR, producing one record per CDR3 protein. The sample consists of fewer than 1,000,000 distinct CDR3 sequences, under 45% of them appearing once.

The origin of this receptor is a man between 60 and 75 years old in good health. Input material: blood. This chain uses TRBV2 with TRBJ2-1, with D unclear. CDR3 coding DNA: TGTGCCAGCAGTGAGCGGCCCTACAATGAGCAGTTCTTC. It specifies CASSERPYNEQFF.